Here is one T cell receptor (beta chain) with its context. The antigen is not known. These data come from a study of cytotoxic CD8 clonotypes in ibrutinib-treated CLL. Repertoires were generated with immunoSEQ multiplex PCR, while TCRdb's copy carries only in-frame clones and drops some. The repertoire consists of 150,000 to 200,000 clones, with 70% to 90% occurring once and the leading ten covering 3% to 3.5%. Findings and limits, study-wide: Public clonotypes were uncommon and contracted or stayed stable on treatment.

This TCR was recovered from a human donor with chronic lymphocytic leukemia. This sample comprised PBMCs, obtained at disease progression, from a patient treated with ibrutinib.

The CDR3 DNA sequence: TGTGCCAGCAGCCAAGGAAGCGGGAGTACAGATACGCAGTATTTT. It is translated as CASSQGSGSTDTQYF. J is TRBJ2-3 and V is TRBV4-2; TRBD2 agrees at 8 bases. V shed 1 base, J shed 3 bases, and the junction held 3 bases outside the gene matches. The CDR3 consists of 15 residues. Germline values: CDR1 LGHNA, CDR2 YNFKEQ.